This TCR beta chain was retrieved from a study of immune characterization of retroperitoneal liposarcoma. The CDR3 has 15 residues. The V gene end was trimmed by 6 bases and the J gene end by 5 bases; junction bases not matched to a gene: 10. In this sample, this clonotype is medium-sized. In TCRdb, the PCR reads were re-called with MiXCR into one record per CDR3 protein. The sample records about 11,000 distinct CDR3 sequences, over 20% being singletons. What was sequenced was blood. The sequence was collected from a female donor with retroperitoneal liposarcoma. This chain uses TRBV12-3 or TRBV12-4 with TRBJ2-5; 9 positions agree with TRBD2. The CDR3 reads CASRDEREAGETQYF. In DNA form, the CDR3 reads TGTGCCAGCAGAGACGAGCGGGAGGCGGGGGAGACCCAGTACTTC.